The clone carrying this T cell receptor beta chain was observed a few times. The antigen remains undetermined. This sample was included in a study of T cell repertoires in cytomegalovirus infection. In TCRdb, the reads were re-called with MiXCR into one record per CDR3 protein. The sample consists of about 310,000 distinct CDR3 sequences, 25% of them appearing once. Per germline, CDR1 SGHRS and CDR2 YFSETQ. Trimming pared 4 bases from V and 0 bases from J, leaving 11 bases between. The CDR3 totals 15 residues. Study results and limitations: In two of eight donors, the top clonotype was HLA-C-restricted CMV-specific.

The material was cultured PBMCs, obtained from culture after CMV antigen stimulation. This sequence was found in a human donor in good health (CMV status not recorded). Some clones in this sample may be carry-over from other donors' samples. V and J are TRBV5-1 and TRBJ2-1; D is unclear. DNA for the CDR3: TGCGCCAGCAGCCCCGCGCCGGGCTCCTACAATGAGCAGTTCTTC. Its translation: CASSPAPGSYNEQFF.